What follows are 24 T cell receptor beta chains derived from one specimen sequenced in a study of T cell changes during pregnancy in multiple sclerosis. The protocol was immunoSEQ multiplex PCR, while the TCRdb copy is restricted to in-frame clones and leaves out a portion. The sample has around 67,000 clones, 90% seen once. Sequencing was performed on peripheral blood, taken after pregnancy. The source of these receptors is a female donor in good health, enrolled as a control in a pregnancy study.

J is TRBJ2-1 and V is TRBV27; 10 bases align to TRBD1. Losses at the gene ends were 4 bases for V and 7 bases for J; bases not matched to a gene: 10. The CDR3 extends over 16 amino acids. Germline V gives CDR1 MNHEY, CDR2 SMNVEV (reference sequence). For the CDR3, the DNA is TGTGCCAGCAGTTCCTACCAAGGACAGGGGGGTAATGAGCAGTTCTTC. The encoded protein is CASSSYQGQGGNEQFF.

This clone was counted a single time. J is TRBJ2-7 and V is TRBV5-4; 7 bases are shared with TRBD1. The CDR3 totals 13 residues. Germline CDR1 SGHNT, CDR2 YYREEE (reference sequence). J gave up 0 bases and V 4 bases, and 1 base lay outside the gene matches. CDR3 sequence (DNA): TGTGCCAGCAGCCAGGGGGACTCCTACGAGCAGTACTTC. The encoded protein is CASSQGDSYEQYF.

This chain uses TRBV2 with TRBJ2-2; D remains unclear. Germline CDR1 is SNHLY and CDR2 is FYNNEI. Trimming took off 2 bases at V and 4 bases at J, with 11 bases between the two ends. The CDR3 is 15 residues long. The chain's CDR3 is CASSEHRGVTGELFF. CDR3 nucleotide sequence: TGTGCCAGCAGTGAACATCGCGGTGTCACCGGGGAGCTGTTTTTT.

This sequence joins TRBV6-1 and TRBJ2-1; 13 positions match TRBD2. The J segment lost 5 bases and the V segment lost 4 bases, leaving 14 bases of the junction unmatched. The germline V gene encodes CDR1 MNHNS and CDR2 SASEGT. The CDR3 totals 19 residues. CDR3 nucleotides: TGTGCCAGCAGTGGAACCACACTGGGACTAGCGGGAAAAAACAATGAGCAGTTCTTC. It yields the protein CASSGTTLGLAGKNNEQFF.

The chain links TRBV27 to TRBJ2-1; TRBD2 is a possible D gene (5 bases). The V end lost 4 bases, the J end lost 9 bases, and 13 bases lay between the germline ends. CDR1 and CDR2 (germline): MNHEY, SMNVEV (reference sequence). This CDR3 spans 13 amino acids. CDR3 region: CASSSLRRGEQFF. The CDR3 nucleotides are TGTGCCAGCAGTTCCCTACGACGGGGTGAGCAGTTCTTC.

The rearrangement links TRBV7-2 to TRBJ2-5, with a tentative D call TRBD2 (6 bases). The CDR3 consists of 16 residues. Germline lookup yields CDR1 SGHTA and CDR2 FQGNSA. V dropped 1 base and J dropped 5 bases, with 17 bases sitting between them. CDR3 sequence: CASSLGGSTGRETQYF. The CDR3 DNA is TGTGCCAGCAGCTTAGGGGGCAGCACGGGGAGGGAGACCCAGTACTTC.

In this sample, this clone turned up a few times. CDR3 region: CASSTRSDSLEAFF. The CDR3 DNA reads as TGTGCCAGCAGCACCCGATCGGACAGCTTAGAAGCTTTCTTT. The chain joins TRBV13 to TRBJ1-1; the D gene is possibly TRBD1 (6 bases). The length of the CDR3 is 14 residues. Germline-derived CDR1 and CDR2 are PRHDT and FYEKMQ (reference sequence). The V end was cut by 5 bases, the J end by 8 bases, with 18 bases between. Supplemented by reference TRBV13 and TRBJ1-1, the full variable domain reads AAGVIQSPRHLIKEKRETATLKCYPIPRHDTVYWYQQGPGQDPQFLISFYEKMQSDKGSIPDRFSAQQFSDYHSELNMSSLELGDSALYFCASSTRSDSLEAFFGQGTRLTVV.

The V and J genes are TRBV18 and TRBJ1-1; 8 bases map to TRBD1. V was clipped by 3 bases and J by 1 base; unmatched bases: 4. The CDR3 runs 15 residues. The germline gives CDR1 KGHSH, CDR2 LQKENI. CDR3 loop: CASSPLTGGNTEAFF. CDR3 DNA: TGTGCCAGCTCACCGTTAACAGGGGGGAACACTGAAGCTTTCTTT.

V and J are TRBV30 and TRBJ2-7, with a weak D call TRBD2 (6 bases). Germline assignment: CDR1 GTSNPN and CDR2 SVGIG (reference sequence). The germline V and J ends were trimmed by 2 bases and 3 bases, with 11 bases remaining between them. CDR3 length: 13 amino acids. CDR3 amino acids: CAWSTGVRYEQYF. The CDR3 coding sequence is TGTGCCTGGAGTACGGGAGTGCGCTACGAGCAGTACTTC.

The rearrangement uses TRBV6-4 and TRBJ2-1; D unclear. The CDR3 covers 16 residues. Trimming took off 2 bases at V and 0 bases at J, with 11 bases between the two ends. CDR1 is MRHNA and CDR2 is SNTAGT in the germline V gene. CDR3 in amino acids: CASSDSRLSSYNEQFF. DNA for the CDR3: TGTGCCAGCAGTGACAGCCGCTTGAGCTCCTACAATGAGCAGTTCTTC.

The J gene is TRBJ2-1, the V gene TRBV11-3; 7 bases fit TRBD2. V trimming: 4 bases; J trimming: 6 bases; junction bases outside the gene matches: 3. The CDR3 covers 13 residues. The germline gives CDR1 SGHNT, CDR2 YENEEA. CDR3 bases: TGTGCCAGCAGCTCCTCTAGCGGCAATGAGCAGTTCTTC. Protein: CASSSSSGNEQFF. Full variable domain (remainder filled in from reference TRBV11-3 and TRBJ2-1): EAGVVQSPRYKIIEKKQPVAFWCNPISGHNTLYWYLQNLGQGPELLIRYENEEAVDDSQLPKDRFSAERLKGVDSTLKIQPAELGDSAVYLCASSSSSGNEQFFGPGTRLTVL.

V is TRBV30 and J is TRBJ1-2; no clear D. The germline V gene encodes CDR1 GTSNPN and CDR2 SVGIG (reference sequence). The V end was cut by 4 bases, the J end by 2 bases, with 8 bases between. The CDR3 has 12 residues. The CDR3 DNA is TGTGCCTGGAATGGGCAGAACTATGGCTACACCTTC. Translated: CAWNGQNYGYTF. Using reference TRBV30 and TRBJ1-2 for the parts outside the CDR3, the full variable domain is SQTIHQWPATLVQPVGSPLSLECTVEGTSNPNLYWYRQAAGRGLQLLFYSVGIGQISSEVPQNLSASRPQDRQFILSSKKLLLSDSGFYLCAWNGQNYGYTFGSGTRLTVV.

The rearrangement joins TRBV7-2 to TRBJ2-7, with 10 bases identical to TRBD2. The germline gives CDR1 SGHTA, CDR2 FQGNSA. The CDR3 spans 17 residues. Trimming removed 1 base from V and 2 bases from J; junction bases left unmatched: 8. CDR3 loop: CASSLGALAGTPYEQYF. The CDR3 DNA sequence: TGTGCCAGCAGCTTAGGGGCACTAGCGGGGACACCCTACGAGCAGTACTTC.

The chain recombines TRBV9 with TRBJ2-5; 7 bases line up with TRBD1. CDR3 length equals 14 residues. V lost 0 bases, J lost 3 bases, and 2 bases stayed unmatched. CDR1 SGDLS and CDR2 YYNGEE come from the germline V gene. The CDR3 DNA reads as TGTGCCAGCAGCGTAGGGGACAGAGAAGAGACCCAGTACTTC. Protein: CASSVGDREETQYF.

The genes are TRBV27 and TRBJ2-3; 10 bases are shared with TRBD2. The length of the CDR3 is 16 residues. Per the germline V gene, CDR1 is MNHEY and CDR2 is SMNVEV (reference sequence). V was pared by 5 bases and J by 2 bases, with 7 bases of the junction left unmatched. In DNA form, the CDR3 reads TGTGCCAGCAGTGTAGCAGCGGGGGGGCCCACAGATACGCAGTATTTT. It is translated as CASSVAAGGPTDTQYF.

V usage is TRBV7-2 and J usage is TRBJ2-7; 7 bases are shared with TRBD2. CDR1 and CDR2 from the germline V gene are SGHTA and FQGNSA. The CDR3 has 14 amino acids. V gave up 4 bases and J gave up 6 bases; unmatched junction bases: 9. CDR3 sequence reads: CASSSPAAGTEQYF. CDR3 DNA: TGTGCCAGCAGCTCCCCGGCAGCGGGGACCGAGCAGTACTTC.

The chain couples TRBV5-1 to TRBJ2-7, with TRBD1 identical over 9 bases. This CDR3 region has 14 residues. The V and J ends lost 4 bases and 3 bases, in that order; junction bases with no gene match: 5. Germline CDR1 reads SGHRS; CDR2 reads YFSETQ. CDR3 loop: CASSRDREIYEQYF. The CDR3 DNA sequence: TGCGCCAGCAGCCGGGACAGGGAGATCTACGAGCAGTACTTC.

The rearrangement uses TRBV9 and TRBJ2-4; 9 bases agree with TRBD2. V shed 0 bases, J shed 7 bases, and the junction held 5 bases outside the gene matches. Germline V gene sequence: CDR1 SGDLS, CDR2 YYNGEE. The CDR3 runs 15 residues. Here the CDR3 reads CASSVGGGASNIQYF. As DNA, the CDR3 is TGTGCCAGCAGCGTAGGCGGGGGGGCCTCGAACATTCAGTACTTC.

The V gene is TRBV6-5, the J gene TRBJ2-2; D is possibly TRBD2 (7 bases). The CDR3 runs to 15 residues. Looked up from germline, CDR1 is MNHEY and CDR2 is SVGAGI. V lost 8 bases, J lost 2 bases, and 15 bases lay in between. The CDR3 spells CASAQGTTNTGELFF. For the CDR3, the DNA is TGTGCCAGCGCCCAGGGGACTACTAACACCGGGGAGCTGTTTTTT.

The chain couples TRBV7-2 to TRBJ1-3, with D unclear. Germline V gene sequence: CDR1 SGHTA, CDR2 FQGNSA. Trimming stripped 5 bases from V and 8 bases from J, with 13 bases between. This CDR3 has 13 residues. The CDR3 bases are TGTGCCAGCAGCCTAGGGATCGGAGACACCATATATTTT. As protein: CASSLGIGDTIYF.

J is TRBJ2-5 and V is TRBV15; D remains unclear. Germline assignment: CDR1 LNHNV and CDR2 YYDKDF (reference sequence). The V end was cut by 4 bases, the J end by 3 bases, with 6 bases between. The CDR3 length is 12 residues. The DNA of the CDR3 is TGTGCCACCAGCATATCTGAAGAGACCCAGTACTTC. It yields the protein CATSISEETQYF. Full variable domain (rest looked up from reference TRBV15 and TRBJ2-5): DAMVIQNPRYQVTQFGKPVTLSCSQTLNHNVMYWYQQKSSQAPKLLFHYYDKDFNNEADTPDNFQSRRPNTSFCFLDIRSPGLGDTAMYLCATSISEETQYFGPGTRLLVL.

CDR3 amino acids: CASSAGLGGTDTQYF. Written as DNA, the CDR3 is TGTGCCAGCAGTGCCGGACTAGGGGGCACAGATACGCAGTATTTT. The chain combines TRBV27 with TRBJ2-3; TRBD2 aligns across 7 bases. This CDR3 contains 15 residues. Germline trimming cut 5 bases from V and 1 base from J; bases unmatched to any gene: 6. Germline V gene lookup returns CDR1 MNHEY and CDR2 SMNVEV (reference sequence).

The V call is TRBV4-3, the J call TRBJ2-7, with D tentatively TRBD1 (6 bases). Trimming cost V 4 bases and J 5 bases, with 18 bases left between them. Germline CDR1 and CDR2: LGHNA and YSLEER. There are 15 residues in the CDR3. CDR3 nucleotides: TGCGCCAGCAGCCTCACACTGCAGGGGCCGAACGAGCAGTACTTC. It specifies CASSLTLQGPNEQYF.

V gene TRBV30 combines with J gene TRBJ2-7; 8 bases match TRBD1. Trimming removed 4 bases from V and 3 bases from J; junction bases left unmatched: 8. Germline V gene data show CDR1 as GTSNPN and CDR2 as SVGIG (reference sequence). CDR3 length: 14 amino acids. The CDR3 reads CAWKDRGWGYEQYF. The CDR3 DNA reads TGTGCCTGGAAAGACAGGGGATGGGGCTACGAGCAGTACTTC.